This entry features one TCR beta chain sequence. The data originate from a study of a mutant IDH1 vaccine in newly diagnosed glioma. About the research overall: Previous care, which was radiotherapy, temozolomide, or both, most often involved both.

Stated time point: baseline, week 1 (first vaccination visit). As for treatment: pre-vaccination baseline after standard-of-care therapy. Some clones are missing from TCRdb's copy, which holds only in-frame ones; the method was immunoSEQ multiplex PCR. This sample has 15,000 to 20,000 clones; almost 80% occur once, and the top ten carry roughly 10%. Germline assignment: CDR1 SGHAT and CDR2 FQNNGV. This CDR3 comprises 19 residues. Unmatched junction bases numbered 11, after V lost 1 base and J lost 0 bases. The chain carries TRBV11-2 and TRBJ2-1, with 8 bases matching TRBD2. The TCR comes from a man aged 40-49 years with glioma. The sample here was PBMCs, taken from a glioma patient treated with radiotherapy, temozolomide or both. CDR3 nucleotide sequence: TGTGCCAGCAGCTTAGGTCGGAAGGTGGCGGGAGGCTCCTACAATGAGCAGTTCTTC. Translating it yields CASSLGRKVAGGSYNEQFF.